The 17 T cell receptor beta chains below all came from one sample that was sequenced in a study of blood T cell repertoires in COVID-19. Measured with immunoSEQ multiplex PCR; TCRdb has only the in-frame clones, and not every one. The sample carries about 130,000 clones, about 80% recorded once. The sequenced sample consisted of peripheral blood. These TCRs come from a middle-aged man with active or convalescent COVID-19.

The CDR3 DNA reads TGTGCCAGCAGTGGGACAGGGAATGAGCAGTTCTTC. It yields the protein CASSGTGNEQFF. The rearrangement joins TRBV2 to TRBJ2-1; 8 bases match TRBD1. The CDR3 loop spans 12 amino acids. Germline assignment: CDR1 SNHLY and CDR2 FYNNEI. The junction had 0 bases not matched to a gene; V was cut back by 4 bases and J by 7 bases.

The V and J genes are TRBV7-2 and TRBJ2-5, with 15 bases aligning to TRBD2. Per the germline V gene, CDR1 is SGHTA and CDR2 is FQGNSA. The J segment lost 2 bases and the V segment lost 6 bases, leaving 7 bases of the junction unmatched. The CDR3 length is 17 residues. In nucleotides, the CDR3 is TGTGCCAGCAGACGCGGACTAGCGGGGGGGCGGCAAGAGACCCAGTACTTC. Translation gives CASRRGLAGGRQETQYF. Combining the CDR3 with reference TRBV7-2 and TRBJ2-5 gives the whole variable domain GAGVSQSPSNKVTEKGKDVELRCDPISGHTALYWYRQSLGQGLEFLIYFQGNSAPDKSGLPSDRFSAERTGGSVSTLTIQRTQQEDSAVYLCASRRGLAGGRQETQYFGPGTRLLVL.

The CDR3 DNA is TGCGCCAGCAGCAGCAGGGTGAACACTGAAGCTTTCTTT. Translation gives CASSSRVNTEAFF. The V call is TRBV5-1, the J call TRBJ1-1; D may be TRBD1 (5 bases). V shed 4 bases and J shed 0 bases, with 7 bases lying between them. Germline V gene lookup returns CDR1 SGHRS and CDR2 YFSETQ. This CDR3 region has 13 residues.

This chain joins TRBV6-2 or TRBV6-3 and TRBJ2-1; tentatively, D is TRBD1 (5 bases). Germline assignment: CDR1 MNHEY and CDR2 SVGEGT. V lost 4 bases to trimming and J lost 6 bases, with 10 bases between them. CDR3 length equals 13 residues. The CDR3 bases are TGTGCCAGCAGTTTGACAGCCAGCAATGAGCAGTTCTTC. Its translation is CASSLTASNEQFF.

The chain couples TRBV4-1 to TRBJ1-1; perhaps TRBD1 as D (6 bases). Per the germline V gene, CDR1 is MGHRA and CDR2 is YSYEKL. V was pared by 4 bases and J by 1 base, with 10 bases between. The CDR3 length is 14 residues. DNA for the CDR3: TGCGCCAGCAGCCTTTCGGACAGGAACACTGAAGCTTTCTTT. Translating it yields CASSLSDRNTEAFF.

The V and J genes are TRBV7-3 and TRBJ2-2; TRBD1 aligns across 10 bases. The CDR3 spans 16 residues. Germline CDR1 is SGHTA and CDR2 is FQGTGA. The V segment lost 5 bases and the J segment 4 bases; nucleotides outside the gene matches: 7. CDR3 loop: CASSGGQGTGTGELFF. CDR3 DNA: TGTGCCAGCAGCGGGGGACAGGGGACCGGCACCGGGGAGCTGTTTTTT.

The chain is built from TRBV28 and TRBJ1-1; the D gene is possibly TRBD1 (6 bases). CDR1 and CDR2 from the germline V gene are MDHEN and SYDVKM. V lost 5 bases, J lost 10 bases, and 20 bases lay in between. The CDR3 is 14 residues long. DNA of the CDR3: TGTGCCAGCAGTCCCCTGGCAGGGGCTAGGGGAGCTTTCTTT. Encoded protein: CASSPLAGARGAFF.

The CDR3 DNA follows: TGTGCCAGCAGCCTCAGCGGGGTGAACACCGGGGAGCTGTTTTTT. This translates into CASSLSGVNTGELFF. The chain carries TRBV7-6 and TRBJ2-2; 7 bases fit TRBD2. The germline CDR1 and CDR2 sequences are SGHVS and FNYEAQ. V dropped 5 bases and J dropped 1; count of bases not matched to a gene: 4. CDR3 length: 15 amino acids.

This chain joins TRBV10-3 and TRBJ2-7; tentative D call: TRBD2 (5 bases). The V gene lost 9 bases and the J gene lost 7 bases, with 13 bases spanning the gap. Germline CDR1 is ENHRY and CDR2 is SYGVKD. The CDR3 is 11 amino acids. The CDR3 here is CAISREGEQYF. Here the CDR3 DNA reads TGTGCCATTTCCCGGGAAGGGGAGCAGTACTTC.

The J gene is TRBJ2-2, the V gene TRBV19; 11 bases fit TRBD1. The V segment lost 6 bases and the J segment 5 bases; nucleotides outside the gene matches: 5. The CDR3 is made up of 15 amino acids. Germline CDR1 is LNHDA and CDR2 is SQIVND (reference sequence). This chain's CDR3 is CASRKGQGGTGELFF. The CDR3 region has the DNA TGTGCCAGTAGGAAGGGACAGGGGGGGACCGGGGAGCTGTTTTTT.

The CDR3 is CASSLDRGPYEQYF. DNA for the CDR3: TGCGCCAGCAGCTTGGACAGGGGTCCCTACGAGCAGTACTTC. The chain carries TRBV5-1 and TRBJ2-7; 7 bases align to TRBD1. CDR1 and CDR2 from the germline V gene are SGHRS and YFSETQ. V was clipped by 0 bases and J by 2 bases; unmatched bases: 2. The length of the CDR3 is 14 residues.

V gene TRBV4-1 combines with J gene TRBJ2-7; 7 nucleotides match TRBD1. J lost 3 bases, V lost 2 bases, and 10 bases had no gene match. In germline, CDR1 is MGHRA, CDR2 YSYEKL. The CDR3 loop spans 16 amino acids. CDR3 bases: TGCGCCAGCAGCCAAACCCCTGACAGGGCGGGCTACGAGCAGTACTTC. Translated, it gives CASSQTPDRAGYEQYF.

The chain recombines TRBV5-1 with TRBJ1-1, with D unresolved. Deletions cut 0 bases from V and 5 bases from J, with 20 bases between. In germline, CDR1 is SGHRS, CDR2 YFSETQ. The CDR3 spans 17 residues. The CDR3 DNA follows: TGCGCCAGCAGCTTGGGGGCCTCCGGGCCTAGCGGAACTGAAGCTTTCTTT. It is translated as CASSLGASGPSGTEAFF.

This chain links TRBV4-3 with TRBJ2-5; possible D gene TRBD2, 5 bases. Trimming removed 0 bases at V and 1 base at J, with 18 bases between. CDR3 length equals 18 residues. Per the germline V gene, CDR1 is LGHNA and CDR2 is YSLEER. The CDR3 DNA sequence: TGCGCCAGCAGCCAAGATATCAGAGGCGGGCCGACCCAAGAGACCCAGTACTTC. This sequence encodes CASSQDIRGGPTQETQYF.

The V call is TRBV9, the J call TRBJ2-3; maybe TRBD1 (6 bases). V gave up 4 bases and J gave up 2 bases, with 14 bases separating them. The CDR3 extends over 15 amino acids. CDR1 is SGDLS, CDR2 YYNGEE, per germline. The CDR3 loop is CASSLGQIDTDTQYF. The CDR3 DNA reads TGTGCCAGCAGCCTCGGACAGATTGACACAGATACGCAGTATTTT.

The V call is TRBV7-2, the J call TRBJ2-7; 8 nucleotides match TRBD2. Germline CDR1 reads SGHTA; CDR2 reads FQGNSA. The CDR3 runs to 14 residues. V dropped 5 bases and J dropped 3; count of bases not matched to a gene: 6. CDR3 in amino acids: CASSRGGYSYEQYF. The CDR3 coding sequence is TGTGCCAGCAGCCGCGGGGGGTATAGCTACGAGCAGTACTTC.

V and J are TRBV5-4 and TRBJ2-3, with TRBD2 identical over 10 bases. Trimming at V came to 1 base and at J to 1 base, leaving 0 bases not matched to a gene. Germline-derived CDR1 and CDR2 are SGHNT and YYREEE (reference sequence). The CDR3 contains 15 residues. CDR3 amino acids: CASSLTSGGTDTQYF. The CDR3, as DNA: TGTGCCAGCAGCTTGACTAGCGGGGGCACAGATACGCAGTATTTT.